This paragraph reports one T cell receptor beta chain. Its cognate antigen is unknown. The sample originates from a study of cytomegalovirus exposure and HLA in healthy donors. While unrecorded immune exposures were likely, the donors were nominally healthy when sampled. Broader study findings: Presence/absence analyses supposed approximately even sequencing depth among donors.

The primer mix had 60 Vbeta and 13 Jbeta primers. TCRdb's table, derived via immunoSEQ multiplex PCR, lists solely in-frame clones and lacks some. The table records under 300,000 clones, around 90% of them present only once. The CDR3 consists of 18 residues. Trimming pared 7 bases from V and 6 bases from J, leaving 28 bases between. Germline assignment: CDR1 MDHEN and CDR2 SYDVKM. The gene calls are TRBV28 and TRBJ1-5, with a tentative D call TRBD1 (5 bases). Material: PBMCs. The TCR sequence derives from a girl aged 2-10 years in good health and CMV-seronegative. The CDR3 spells CASTGRGYRHSGSQPQHF. CDR3 nucleotides: TGTGCCAGCACCGGAAGGGGTTATCGACATTCCGGCAGTCAGCCCCAGCATTTT.